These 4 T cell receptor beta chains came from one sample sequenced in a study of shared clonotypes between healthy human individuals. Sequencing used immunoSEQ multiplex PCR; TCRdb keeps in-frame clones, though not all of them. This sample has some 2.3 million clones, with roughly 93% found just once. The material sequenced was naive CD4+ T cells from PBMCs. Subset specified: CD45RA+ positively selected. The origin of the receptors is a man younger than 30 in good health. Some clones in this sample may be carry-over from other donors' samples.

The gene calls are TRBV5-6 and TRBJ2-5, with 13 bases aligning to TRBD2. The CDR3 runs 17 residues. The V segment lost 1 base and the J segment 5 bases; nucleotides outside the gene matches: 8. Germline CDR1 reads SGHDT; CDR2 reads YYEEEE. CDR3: CASSLMGTSGKGETQYF. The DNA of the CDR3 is TGTGCCAGCAGCTTGATGGGGACTAGCGGGAAGGGGGAGACCCAGTACTTC.

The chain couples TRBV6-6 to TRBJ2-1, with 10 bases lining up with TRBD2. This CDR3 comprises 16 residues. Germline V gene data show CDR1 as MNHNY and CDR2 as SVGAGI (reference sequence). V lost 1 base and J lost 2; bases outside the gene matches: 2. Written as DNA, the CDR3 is TGTGCCAGCAGTTACTGGGGACTAGCGCCCTACAATGAGCAGTTCTTC. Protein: CASSYWGLAPYNEQFF.

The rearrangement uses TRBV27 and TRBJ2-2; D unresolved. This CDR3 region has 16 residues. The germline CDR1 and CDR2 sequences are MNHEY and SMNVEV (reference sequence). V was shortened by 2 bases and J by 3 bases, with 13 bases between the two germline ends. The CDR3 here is CASSLLSSRYTGELFF. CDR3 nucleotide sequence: TGTGCCAGCAGTTTACTCTCTAGTCGATACACCGGGGAGCTGTTTTTT.

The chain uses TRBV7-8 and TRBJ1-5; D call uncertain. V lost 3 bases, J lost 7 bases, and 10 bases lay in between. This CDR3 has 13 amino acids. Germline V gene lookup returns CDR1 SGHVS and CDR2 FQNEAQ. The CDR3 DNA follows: TGTGCCAGCAGCTTTGACGGCGGCCAGCCCCAGCATTTT. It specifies CASSFDGGQPQHF.